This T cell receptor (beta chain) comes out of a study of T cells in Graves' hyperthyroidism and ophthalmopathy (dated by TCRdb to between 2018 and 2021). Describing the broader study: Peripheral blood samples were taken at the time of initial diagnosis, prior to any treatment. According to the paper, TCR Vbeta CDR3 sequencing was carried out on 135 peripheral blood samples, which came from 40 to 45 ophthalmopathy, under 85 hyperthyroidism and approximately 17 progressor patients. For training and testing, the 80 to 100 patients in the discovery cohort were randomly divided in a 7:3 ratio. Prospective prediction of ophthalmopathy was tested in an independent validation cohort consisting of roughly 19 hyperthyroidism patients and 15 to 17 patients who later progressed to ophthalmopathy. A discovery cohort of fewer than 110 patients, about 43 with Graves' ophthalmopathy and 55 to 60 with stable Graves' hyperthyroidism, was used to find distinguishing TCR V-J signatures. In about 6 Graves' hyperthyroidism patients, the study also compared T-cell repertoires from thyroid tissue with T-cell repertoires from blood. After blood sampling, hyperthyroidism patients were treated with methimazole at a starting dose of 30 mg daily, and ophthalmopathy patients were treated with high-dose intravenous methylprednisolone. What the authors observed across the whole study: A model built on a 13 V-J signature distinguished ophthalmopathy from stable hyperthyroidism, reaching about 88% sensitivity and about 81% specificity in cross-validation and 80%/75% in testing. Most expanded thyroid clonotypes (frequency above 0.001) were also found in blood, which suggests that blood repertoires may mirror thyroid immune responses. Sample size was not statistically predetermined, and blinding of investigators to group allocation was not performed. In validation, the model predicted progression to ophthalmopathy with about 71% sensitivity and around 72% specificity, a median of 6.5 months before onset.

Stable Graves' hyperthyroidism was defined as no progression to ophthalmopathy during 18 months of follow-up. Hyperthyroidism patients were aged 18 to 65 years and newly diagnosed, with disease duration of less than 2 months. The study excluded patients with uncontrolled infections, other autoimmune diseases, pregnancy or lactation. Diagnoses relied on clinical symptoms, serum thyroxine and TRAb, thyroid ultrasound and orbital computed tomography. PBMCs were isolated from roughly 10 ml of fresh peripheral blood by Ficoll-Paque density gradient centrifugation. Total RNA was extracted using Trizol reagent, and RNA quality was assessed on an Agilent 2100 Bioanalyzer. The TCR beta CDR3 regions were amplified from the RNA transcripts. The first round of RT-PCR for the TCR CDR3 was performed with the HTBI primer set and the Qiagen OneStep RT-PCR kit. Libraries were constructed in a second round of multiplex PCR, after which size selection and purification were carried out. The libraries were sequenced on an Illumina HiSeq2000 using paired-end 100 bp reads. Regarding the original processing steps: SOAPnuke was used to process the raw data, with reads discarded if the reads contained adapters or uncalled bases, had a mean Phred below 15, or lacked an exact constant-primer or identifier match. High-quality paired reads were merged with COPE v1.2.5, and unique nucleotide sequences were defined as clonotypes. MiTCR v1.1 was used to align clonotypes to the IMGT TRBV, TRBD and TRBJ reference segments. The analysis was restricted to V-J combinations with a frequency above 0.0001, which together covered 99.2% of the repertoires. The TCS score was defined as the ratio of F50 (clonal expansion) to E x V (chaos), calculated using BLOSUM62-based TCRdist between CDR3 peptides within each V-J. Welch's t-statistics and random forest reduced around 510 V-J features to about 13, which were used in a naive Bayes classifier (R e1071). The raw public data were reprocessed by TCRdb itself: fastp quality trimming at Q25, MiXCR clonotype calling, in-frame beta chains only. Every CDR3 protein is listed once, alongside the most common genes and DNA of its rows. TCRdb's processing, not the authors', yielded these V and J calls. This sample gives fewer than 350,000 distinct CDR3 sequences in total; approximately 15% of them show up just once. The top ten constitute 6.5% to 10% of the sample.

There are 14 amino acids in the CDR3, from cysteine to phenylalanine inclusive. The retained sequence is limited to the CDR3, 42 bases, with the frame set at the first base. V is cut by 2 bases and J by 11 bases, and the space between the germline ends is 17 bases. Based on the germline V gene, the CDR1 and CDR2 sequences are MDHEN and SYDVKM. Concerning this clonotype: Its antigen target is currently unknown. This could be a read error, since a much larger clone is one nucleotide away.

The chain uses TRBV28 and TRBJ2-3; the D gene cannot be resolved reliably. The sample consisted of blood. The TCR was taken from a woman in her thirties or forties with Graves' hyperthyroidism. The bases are TGTGCCAGCAGTTTAGGTGGGTTGGAATATATGCAGTATTTT. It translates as CASSLGGLEYMQYF.